Presented here are 32 T cell receptor beta chains from one specimen sequenced in a study of shared clonotypes between healthy human individuals. Assay used: immunoSEQ multiplex PCR; TCRdb lists only in-frame clones, some missing. In the table there are around 2.1 million clones, 90% to 97% of which are singletons. The specimen was naive CD4+ T cells sorted from blood. Subset here: CD45RA+ positively selected. Receptor source: a young man in good health.

A note on this clone: The sample holds other DNA sequences that translate to the same CDR3. This chain joins TRBV18 and TRBJ1-2; D possibly corresponds to TRBD1 (5 bases). Germline loops: CDR1 KGHSH, CDR2 LQKENI. This CDR3 is 14 amino acids long. V was shortened by 3 bases and J by 3 bases, with 11 bases between the two germline ends. CDR3 nucleotides: TGTGCCAGCTCACCGAATACAGGCGACTATGGCTACACCTTC. Translated, it gives CASSPNTGDYGYTF. Looking up the rest from reference TRBV18 and TRBJ1-2 gives the full variable domain: NAGVMQNPRHLVRRRGQEARLRCSPMKGHSHVYWYRQLPEEGLKFMVYLQKENIIDESGMPKERFSAEFPKEGPSILRIQQVVRGDSAAYFCASSPNTGDYGYTFGSGTRLTVV.

This chain connects TRBV18 to TRBJ2-7; 8 positions agree with TRBD1. The CDR3 contains 15 residues. Trimming took 2 bases from V and 2 from J; bases not matched to a gene: 5. Germline CDR1 and CDR2: KGHSH and LQKENI. CDR3 nucleotides: TGTGCCAGCTCACCATCCCGGACAGGGCCCTACGAGCAGTACTTC. Amino acids: CASSPSRTGPYEQYF.

This rearrangement joins TRBV25-1 to TRBJ2-1; TRBD2 agrees at 13 bases. Germline CDR1 is MGHDK and CDR2 is SYGVNS. V trimming: 5 bases; J trimming: 6 bases; junction bases outside the gene matches: 7. This CDR3 contains 16 residues. CDR3 residues: CASSWTSGSRINEQFF. CDR3 sequence (DNA): TGTGCCAGCAGTTGGACTAGCGGGAGTAGGATCAATGAGCAGTTCTTC.

The chain has TRBV4-1 and TRBJ1-6, with D perhaps TRBD1 (5 bases). The germline V gene encodes CDR1 MGHRA and CDR2 YSYEKL. CDR3 length: 19 amino acids. Trimming left V 4 bases short and J 0 bases short, with 19 bases between. The CDR3 spells CASSLYSSRAGSYNSPLHF. In DNA form, the CDR3 reads TGCGCCAGCAGCCTATACTCCTCCAGGGCGGGCTCCTATAATTCACCCCTCCACTTT.

The gene calls are TRBV19 and TRBJ1-4; 7 bases map to TRBD1. This CDR3 contains 15 residues. The J segment lost 10 bases and the V segment lost 4 bases, leaving 12 bases of the junction unmatched. Germline CDR1 and CDR2: LNHDA and SQIVND (reference sequence). As DNA, the CDR3 is TGTGCCAGTAGTAAAACAGGAAAATACAGGGGAAAACTGTTTTTT. Translated: CASSKTGKYRGKLFF.

The J gene is TRBJ2-1, the V gene TRBV6-6, with 8 bases that match TRBD2. The length of the CDR3 is 16 residues. The ends lost 5 bases at V and 0 bases at J; junction bases unmatched: 6. Germline V CDR1 and CDR2: MNHNY, SVGAGI (reference sequence). The CDR3 coding sequence is TGTGCCAGCAGTCCTCTCGGGACTAGCTCCTACAATGAGCAGTTCTTC. Its protein product is CASSPLGTSSYNEQFF.

The chain uses TRBV21-1 and TRBJ2-1; the D call in the table, TRBD1, was not verified against the DNA. TRBV21-1 is given as a pseudogene. This CDR3 region has 18 residues. The CDR3 coding sequence is TGTGCCAGCAGCTCCCGGTTAAGAGACAGGGGGCGAGACAATGAGCAGTTCTTC. This gives the protein CASSSRLRDRGRDNEQFF.

CDR3 region: CATGSGEPQHF. In DNA form, the CDR3 reads TGTGCCACCGGCTCAGGGGAACCCCAGCATTTT. The V and J genes are TRBV10-3 and TRBJ1-5; weak D call: TRBD1 (6 bases). V lost 10 bases to trimming and J lost 10 bases, with 14 bases between them. Germline V gives CDR1 ENHRY, CDR2 SYGVKD. The length of the CDR3 is 11 residues.

As for this clone: The sample carries other DNA sequences with the same CDR3. CDR3 protein: CSVRGGNTEAFF. The CDR3 nucleotides are TGCAGCGTTCGAGGGGGGAACACTGAAGCTTTCTTT. V is TRBV29-1 and J is TRBJ1-1; D might be TRBD1 (6 bases). The CDR3 contains 12 residues. V lost 5 bases to trimming and J lost 1 base, with 8 bases between them. Germline values: CDR1 SQVTM, CDR2 ANQGSEA.

The chain links TRBV5-1 to TRBJ2-5; maybe TRBD2 (5 bases). This CDR3 contains 14 residues. Trimming took 0 bases from V and 7 from J, leaving 13 bases between them. CDR1 is SGHRS and CDR2 is YFSETQ in the germline V gene. The DNA for the CDR3 is TGCGCCAGCAGCTTGGACTCCCGGGGTGGGACCCAGTACTTC. It translates to CASSLDSRGGTQYF.

The V and J genes are TRBV6-6 and TRBJ1-5, with D perhaps TRBD1 (6 bases). From germline, CDR1 is MNHNY and CDR2 SVGAGI (reference sequence). The CDR3 length is 13 residues. V lost 6 bases, J lost 3 bases, and 9 bases lay in between. The CDR3 loop reads CASRRQDNQPQHF. The CDR3 region has the DNA TGTGCCAGCAGAAGACAGGACAATCAGCCCCAGCATTTT.

The chain combines TRBV6-5 with TRBJ1-2; 10 bases agree with TRBD1. Germline V gene lookup returns CDR1 MNHEY and CDR2 SVGAGI. V lost 7 bases to trimming and J lost 7 bases; unmatched junction nucleotides: 6. There are 13 residues in the CDR3. Here the CDR3 DNA reads TGTGCCAGCACCCGGACAGGGGGAAGTGGCTACACCTTC. The encoded protein is CASTRTGGSGYTF.

CDR3 region: CASSPPGTFSYEQYF. The CDR3 DNA sequence: TGTGCCAGCAGTCCCCCCGGGACCTTCTCCTACGAGCAGTACTTC. This chain joins TRBV28 and TRBJ2-7; the D gene could be TRBD1 or TRBD2 (5 bases each). Germline CDR1 reads MDHEN; CDR2 reads SYDVKM. The CDR3 has 15 residues. V lost 5 bases and J 0 bases, leaving 14 bases between the germline ends.

The rearrangement links TRBV4-3 to TRBJ2-5; D is tentatively TRBD1 or TRBD2 (6 bases each). This CDR3 is 14 amino acids long. Germline CDR1 reads LGHNA; CDR2 reads YSLEER. The V and J ends lost 4 bases and 5 bases respectively, with 14 bases between them. The CDR3 sequence is CASSRRPGAETQYF. The DNA for the CDR3 is TGCGCCAGCAGCCGCCGACCGGGGGCGGAGACCCAGTACTTC.

This chain uses TRBV18 with TRBJ2-1; D not resolved. This CDR3 is 13 amino acids long. The germline V gene has CDR1 KGHSH and CDR2 LQKENI. Trimming took 2 bases from V and 9 from J, leaving 11 bases between them. The CDR3 here is CASSPYTLFEQFF. In nucleotides, the CDR3 is TGTGCCAGCTCACCATATACGTTATTTGAGCAGTTCTTC.

The chain links TRBV7-2 to TRBJ1-4; no clear D gene. CDR1 is SGHTA, CDR2 FQGNSA, per germline. The CDR3 totals 15 residues. Deletions cut 1 base from V and 7 bases from J, with 13 bases between. For the CDR3, the DNA is TGTGCCAGCAGCTTAGAATACTCCGTCTCTGAAAAACTGTTTTTT. Translation: CASSLEYSVSEKLFF.

This clone was observed a single time. V gene TRBV25-1 combines with J gene TRBJ1-1, with D unresolved. Deletions cut 5 bases from V and 2 bases from J, with 6 bases between. From germline, CDR1 is MGHDK and CDR2 SYGVNS. CDR3 size: 12 residues. The CDR3 here is CASSPENTEAFF. CDR3 in DNA: TGTGCCAGCAGTCCCGAAAACACTGAAGCTTTCTTT.

V gene TRBV6-5 combines with J gene TRBJ1-1; 7 bases match TRBD1. V was pared by 8 bases and J by 0 bases, with 3 bases of the junction left unmatched. Per germline, CDR1 MNHEY and CDR2 SVGAGI. This CDR3 has 13 residues. This CDR3 reads CASRGQMNTEAFF. CDR3 bases: TGTGCCAGCCGGGGACAGATGAACACTGAAGCTTTCTTT.

This chain joins TRBV6-5 and TRBJ1-5; D is unresolved. Germline V CDR1 and CDR2: MNHEY, SVGAGI. The CDR3 totals 13 residues. V lost 4 bases, J lost 3 bases, and 7 bases lay in between. CDR3 in DNA: TGTGCCAGCAGTTCCGGGAACAATCAGCCCCAGCATTTT. Translation gives CASSSGNNQPQHF.

This chain links TRBV25-1 with TRBJ2-2; D assignment may be TRBD1 or TRBD2 (5 bases each). This CDR3 contains 15 residues. V lost 4 bases, J lost 2 bases, and 11 bases lay in between. Germline CDR1 and CDR2: MGHDK and SYGVNS. CDR3 residues: CASSAGTLNTGELFF. The CDR3 region has the DNA TGTGCCAGCAGTGCCGGGACCCTCAACACCGGGGAGCTGTTTTTT. Looking up the rest from reference TRBV25-1 and TRBJ2-2 gives the full variable domain: EADIYQTPRYLVIGTGKKITLECSQTMGHDKMYWYQQDPGMELHLIHYSYGVNSTEKGDLSSESTVSRIRTEHFPLTLESARPSHTSQYLCASSAGTLNTGELFFGEGSRLTVL.

The chain combines TRBV2 with TRBJ2-7, with 9 bases lining up with TRBD1. Germline CDR1 is SNHLY and CDR2 is FYNNEI. The V gene end was trimmed by 8 bases and the J gene end by 6 bases; junction bases not matched to a gene: 11. The CDR3 runs to 14 residues. The CDR3 loop reads CASVVGTGNFEQYF. CDR3 DNA sequence: TGTGCCAGCGTGGTCGGGACAGGGAACTTCGAGCAGTACTTC.

The chain recombines TRBV30 with TRBJ1-2; 7 nucleotides align to TRBD1. The CDR3 covers 14 residues. The V and J ends lost 0 bases and 4 bases, in that order; junction bases with no gene match: 5. The germline CDR1 and CDR2 sequences are GTSNPN and SVGIG (reference sequence). The CDR3: CAWSVTGAVYGYTF. CDR3 sequence (DNA): TGTGCCTGGAGTGTAACAGGGGCGGTCTATGGCTACACCTTC.

The chain joins TRBV19 to TRBJ2-3, with a tentative D call TRBD1 (5 bases). V lost 4 bases, J lost 0 bases, and 14 bases lay in between. Germline CDR1 LNHDA, CDR2 SQIVND (reference sequence). The CDR3 is 16 amino acids. The CDR3 region has the DNA TGTGCCAGTAGTAATTTAGGGGCTACTAGCACAGATACGCAGTATTTT. Translated: CASSNLGATSTDTQYF.

This chain links TRBV7-2 with TRBJ1-2; D remains unclear. The CDR3 runs 14 residues. V was trimmed by 3 bases and J by 4 bases, leaving 12 bases between them. CDR1 is SGHTA and CDR2 is FQGNSA in the germline V gene. The DNA for the CDR3 is TGTGCCAGCAGCTTCAACAGAGATAGCTATGGCTACACCTTC. Translated: CASSFNRDSYGYTF.

The chain has TRBV18 and TRBJ2-4; D gene uncertain. V was pared by 3 bases and J by 2 bases, with 5 bases between. Germline V gene sequence: CDR1 KGHSH, CDR2 LQKENI. This CDR3 contains 13 residues. CDR3 DNA sequence: TGTGCCAGCTCACCGGAGACCAAAAACATTCAGTACTTC. This sequence encodes CASSPETKNIQYF.

The V and J genes are TRBV7-2 and TRBJ2-4; TRBD1 agrees at 9 bases. The CDR3 loop spans 15 amino acids. Trimming cost V 5 bases and J 9 bases; bases outside gene matches: 11. CDR1 and CDR2 from the germline V gene are SGHTA and FQGNSA. The CDR3 nucleotides are TGTGCCAGCAGCCTCGGACAGGGGAGGATGGGCATTCAGTACTTC. It codes for CASSLGQGRMGIQYF.

The rearrangement joins TRBV9 to TRBJ2-1, with 9 bases that match TRBD2. There are 19 residues in the CDR3. After removal of 1 base from V and 0 bases from J, the junction contained 11 bases not matched to a gene. Looked up from germline, CDR1 is SGDLS and CDR2 is YYNGEE. CDR3 DNA: TGTGCCAGCAGCGTATGGGCTAGCGGGGACCTTAGCTCCTACAATGAGCAGTTCTTC. Residues: CASSVWASGDLSSYNEQFF.

The chain couples TRBV28 to TRBJ2-7; 12 bases line up with TRBD1. Germline CDR1 MDHEN, CDR2 SYDVKM. There are 17 residues in the CDR3. V was pared by 7 bases and J by 5 bases, with 15 bases of the junction left unmatched. The CDR3 is CASTGRGTGGSWNEQYF. The CDR3, as DNA: TGTGCCAGCACTGGAAGGGGGACAGGGGGCAGTTGGAACGAGCAGTACTTC.

The V call is TRBV30, the J call TRBJ2-3; the D gene is possibly TRBD2 (6 bases). The V end was cut by 0 bases, the J end by 6 bases, with 16 bases between. The germline gives CDR1 GTSNPN, CDR2 SVGIG (reference sequence). This CDR3 has 15 amino acids. CDR3 sequence reads: CAWSVLRLVGDTQYF. The CDR3, as DNA: TGTGCCTGGAGTGTACTGCGACTAGTGGGTGATACGCAGTATTTT.

This chain's CDR3 is CSVVASLPYEQYF. The CDR3 DNA follows: TGCAGCGTTGTGGCCAGCCTGCCCTACGAGCAGTACTTC. V is TRBV29-1 and J is TRBJ2-7, with D unclear. Germline CDR1 SQVTM, CDR2 ANQGSEA. This CDR3 spans 13 amino acids. V gave up 4 bases and J gave up 2 bases, with 12 bases separating them.

This clone appeared a single time. This sequence joins TRBV10-2 and TRBJ2-2; TRBD2 aligns across 9 bases. This CDR3 contains 17 residues. The V segment lost 4 bases and the J segment 6 bases; nucleotides outside the gene matches: 12. CDR1 WSHSY and CDR2 SAAADI come from the germline V gene. The CDR3, as DNA: TGCGCCAGCAGTGGACCGGCGGGAGGGTCTCCAGCCGGGGAGCTGTTTTTT. Translating it yields CASSGPAGGSPAGELFF.

The gene calls are TRBV27 and TRBJ1-2, with a weak D call TRBD1 (6 bases). The V gene lost 0 bases and the J gene lost 6 bases, with 11 bases spanning the gap. Germline CDR1 reads MNHEY; CDR2 reads SMNVEV (reference sequence). The CDR3 contains 14 residues. The CDR3 sequence: CASSLSGGRNGYTF. The CDR3 bases are TGTGCCAGCAGTTTATCCGGGGGGCGAAATGGCTACACCTTC.